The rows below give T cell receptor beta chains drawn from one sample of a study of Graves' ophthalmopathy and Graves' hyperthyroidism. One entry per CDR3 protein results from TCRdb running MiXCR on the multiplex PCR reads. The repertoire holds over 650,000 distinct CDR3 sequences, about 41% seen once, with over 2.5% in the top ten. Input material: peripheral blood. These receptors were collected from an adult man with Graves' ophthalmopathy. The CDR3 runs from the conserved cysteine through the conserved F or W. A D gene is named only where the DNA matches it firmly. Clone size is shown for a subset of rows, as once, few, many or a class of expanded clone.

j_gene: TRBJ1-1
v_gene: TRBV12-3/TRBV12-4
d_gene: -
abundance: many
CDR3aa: CASSLRDGDTEAFF
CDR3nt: TGTGCCAGCAGTCTCCGGGACGGGGACACTGAAGCTTTCTTT

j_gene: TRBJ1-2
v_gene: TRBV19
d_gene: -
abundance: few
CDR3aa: CAWIDFGRFSYGYTF
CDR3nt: TGTGCCTGGATAGACTTCGGACGGTTCTCCTATGGCTACACCTTC

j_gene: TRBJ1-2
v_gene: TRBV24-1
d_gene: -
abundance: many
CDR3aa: CATSAGAYGYTF
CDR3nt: TGTGCCACCTCGGCCGGGGCGTATGGCTACACCTTC

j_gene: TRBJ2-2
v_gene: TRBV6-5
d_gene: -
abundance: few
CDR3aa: CASSRFRTGELFF
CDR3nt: TGTGCCAGCAGTCGGTTTCGCACCGGGGAGCTGTTTTTT

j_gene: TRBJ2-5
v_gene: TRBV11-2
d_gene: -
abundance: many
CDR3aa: CASSPKTGQETQYF
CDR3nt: TGTGCCAGCAGCCCAAAGACAGGCCAAGAGACCCAGTACTTC

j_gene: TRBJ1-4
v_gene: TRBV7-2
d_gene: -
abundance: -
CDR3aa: CASSQDMLSIGYMGDNEKLFF
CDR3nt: TGCGCCAGCAGCCAAGACATGCTCTCTATAGGGTACATGGGCGATAATGAAAAACTGTTTTTT

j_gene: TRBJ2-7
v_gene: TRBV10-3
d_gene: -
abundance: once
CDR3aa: CAISVDNSYVSEQYF
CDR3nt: TGTGCCATCAGTGTGGACAACTCCTACGTTTCCGAGCAGTACTTC

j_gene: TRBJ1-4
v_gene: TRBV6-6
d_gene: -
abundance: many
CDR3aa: CASSYDGRQVEKLFF
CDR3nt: TGTGCCAGCAGTTACGACGGCAGACAAGTTGAAAAACTGTTTTTT

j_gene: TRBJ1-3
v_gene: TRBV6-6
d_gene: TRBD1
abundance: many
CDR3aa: CASSVGQVPNTIYF
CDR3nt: TGTGCCAGCAGTGTAGGACAGGTTCCCAACACCATATATTTT

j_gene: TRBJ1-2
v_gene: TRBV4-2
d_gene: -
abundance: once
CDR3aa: CASSQDGLGGFDYGYTF
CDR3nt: TGTGCCAGCAGCCAAGATGGGCTGGGGGGCTTCGACTATGGCTACACCTTC

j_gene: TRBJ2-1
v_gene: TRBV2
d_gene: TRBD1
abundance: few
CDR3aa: CASKATGFRDEQFF
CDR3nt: TGTGCCAGCAAGGCGACAGGGTTTCGCGATGAGCAGTTCTTC

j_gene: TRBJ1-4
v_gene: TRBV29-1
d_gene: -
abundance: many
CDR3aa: CSATLRTGNEKLFF
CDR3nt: TGCAGCGCCACGCTCAGGACCGGGAATGAAAAACTGTTTTTT

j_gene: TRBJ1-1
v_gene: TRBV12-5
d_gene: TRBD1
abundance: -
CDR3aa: CASGWPPPRGRNTEAFF
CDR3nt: TGTGCTAGTGGTTGGCCACCCCCCAGGGGGCGAAACACTGAAGCTTTCTTT

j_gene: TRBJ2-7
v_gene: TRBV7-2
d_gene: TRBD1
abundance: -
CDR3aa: CASSLLLPDRGQHEQYF
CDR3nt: TGTGCCAGCAGCTTATTACTCCCGGACAGGGGTCAGCACGAGCAGTACTTC

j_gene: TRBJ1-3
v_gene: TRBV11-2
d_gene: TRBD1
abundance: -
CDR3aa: CASSDRVNGNTIYF
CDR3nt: TGTGCCAGCAGTGACAGGGTCAATGGAAACACCATATATTTT

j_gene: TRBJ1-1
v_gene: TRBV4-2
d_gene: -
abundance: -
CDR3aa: CASSRGGSLLPEAFF
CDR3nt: TGTGCCAGCAGCCGCGGCGGGTCACTTCTGCCTGAAGCTTTCTTT

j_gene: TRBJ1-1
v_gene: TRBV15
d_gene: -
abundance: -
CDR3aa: CATSRGMGAFF
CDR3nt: TGTGCCACCAGCAGAGGAATGGGGGCTTTCTTT

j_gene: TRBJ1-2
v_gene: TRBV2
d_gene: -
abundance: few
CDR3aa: CASSAGGYGYTF
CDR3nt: TGTGCCAGCAGTGCCGGGGGCTATGGCTACACCTTC

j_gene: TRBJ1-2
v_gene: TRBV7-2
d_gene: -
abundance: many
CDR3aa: CASSPMGQSNYGYTF
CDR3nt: TGTGCCAGCAGCCCCATGGGGCAGTCGAACTATGGCTACACCTTC

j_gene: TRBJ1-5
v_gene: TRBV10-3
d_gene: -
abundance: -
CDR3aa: CAISDDSGRIQHF
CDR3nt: TGTGCCATCAGTGACGATAGCGGGAGGATCCAGCATTTT

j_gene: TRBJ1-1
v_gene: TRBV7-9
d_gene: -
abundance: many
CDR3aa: CASSPWWGNTEAFF
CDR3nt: TGTGCCAGCAGCCCGTGGTGGGGGAACACTGAAGCTTTCTTT

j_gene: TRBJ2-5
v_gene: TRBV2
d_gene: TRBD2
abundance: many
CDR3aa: CASSGSGETQYF
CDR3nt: TGTGCCAGTAGCGGGAGCGGTGAGACCCAGTACTTC

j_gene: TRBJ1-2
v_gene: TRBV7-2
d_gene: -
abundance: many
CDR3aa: CASSLQGAGYTF
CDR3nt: TGTGCCAGCAGCTTACAAGGGGCTGGCTACACCTTC

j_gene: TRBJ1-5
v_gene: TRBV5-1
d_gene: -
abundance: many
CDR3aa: CASSLDGGGNQPQHF
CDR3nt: TGCGCCAGCAGCTTGGACGGGGGCGGCAATCAGCCCCAGCATTTT

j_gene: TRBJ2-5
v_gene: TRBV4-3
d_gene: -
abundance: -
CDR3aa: CASSQGAKETQYF
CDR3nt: TGCGCCAGCAGCCAAGGGGCCAAAGAGACCCAGTACTTC

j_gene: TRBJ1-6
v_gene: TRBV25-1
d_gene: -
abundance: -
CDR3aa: CASSQDSGVSVSPLHF
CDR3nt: TGTGCCAGCAGCCAAGATTCGGGGGTATCGGTTTCACCCCTCCACTTT

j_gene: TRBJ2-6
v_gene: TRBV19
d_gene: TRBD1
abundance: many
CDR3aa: CASSTRQGERTGANVLTF
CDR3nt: TGTGCCAGTAGTACCCGACAGGGGGAAAGGACTGGGGCCAACGTCCTGACTTTC

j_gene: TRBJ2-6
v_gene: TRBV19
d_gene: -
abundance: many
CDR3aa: CASSSRRSGANVLTF
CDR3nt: TGTGCCAGTAGTAGCCGACGCTCTGGGGCCAACGTCCTGACTTTC

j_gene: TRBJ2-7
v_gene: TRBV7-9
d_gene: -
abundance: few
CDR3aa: CASSLEWDSGMRGQYF
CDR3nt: TGCGCCAGCAGCCTCGAATGGGACAGTGGGATGCGGGGGCAGTACTTC

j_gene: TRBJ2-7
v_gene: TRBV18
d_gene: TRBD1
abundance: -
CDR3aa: CASSLTRTGNEQYF
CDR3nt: TGTGCCAGCTCACTGACAAGGACAGGGAACGAGCAGTACTTC

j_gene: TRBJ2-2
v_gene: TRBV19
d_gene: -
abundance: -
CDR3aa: CASSIVRAQGELFF
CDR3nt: TGTGCCAGTAGTATAGTCCGGGCCCAAGGGGAGCTGTTTTTT

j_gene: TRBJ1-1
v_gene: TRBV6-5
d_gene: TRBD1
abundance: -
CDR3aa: CASSYDRENTEAFF
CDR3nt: TGTGCCAGCAGTTACGACAGGGAGAACACTGAAGCTTTCTTT

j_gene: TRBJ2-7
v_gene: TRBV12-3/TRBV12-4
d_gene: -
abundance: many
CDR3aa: CASSLAPNKARLSEQYF
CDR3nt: TGTGCCAGCAGTTTAGCGCCGAACAAAGCCCGATTGTCCGAGCAGTACTTC

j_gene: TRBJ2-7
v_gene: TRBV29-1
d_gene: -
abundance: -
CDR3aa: CSVEVLSHRASYGQYF
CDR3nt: TGCAGCGTTGAAGTCCTATCTCACAGGGCTTCCTACGGGCAGTACTTC

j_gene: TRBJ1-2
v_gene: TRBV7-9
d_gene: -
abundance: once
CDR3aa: CASSRVEGCTF
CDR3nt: TGTGCCAGCAGCCGGGTTGAAGGCTGCACCTTC

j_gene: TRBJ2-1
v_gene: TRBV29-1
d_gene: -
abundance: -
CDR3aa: CSVEAGTRLYNEQFF
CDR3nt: TGCAGCGTAGAGGCGGGGACCCGCTTATACAATGAGCAGTTCTTC

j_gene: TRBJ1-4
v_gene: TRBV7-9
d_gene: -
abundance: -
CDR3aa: CASSPDSLGATNEKLFF
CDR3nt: TGTGCCAGCAGCCCGGACAGCTTGGGAGCAACTAATGAAAAACTGTTTTTT